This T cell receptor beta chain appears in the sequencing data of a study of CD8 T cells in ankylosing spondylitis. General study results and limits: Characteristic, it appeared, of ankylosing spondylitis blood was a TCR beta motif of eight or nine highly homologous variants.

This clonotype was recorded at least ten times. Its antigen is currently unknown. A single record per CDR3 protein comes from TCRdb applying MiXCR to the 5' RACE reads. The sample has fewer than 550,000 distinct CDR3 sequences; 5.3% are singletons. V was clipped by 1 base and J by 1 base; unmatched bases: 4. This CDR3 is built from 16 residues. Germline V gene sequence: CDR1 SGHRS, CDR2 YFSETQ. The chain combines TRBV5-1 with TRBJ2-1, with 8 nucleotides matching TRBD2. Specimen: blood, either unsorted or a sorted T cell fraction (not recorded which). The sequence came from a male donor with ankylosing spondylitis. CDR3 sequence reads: CASSLPRGGSYNEQFF. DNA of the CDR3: TGCGCCAGCAGCTTGCCCCGCGGGGGGTCCTACAATGAGCAGTTCTTC.